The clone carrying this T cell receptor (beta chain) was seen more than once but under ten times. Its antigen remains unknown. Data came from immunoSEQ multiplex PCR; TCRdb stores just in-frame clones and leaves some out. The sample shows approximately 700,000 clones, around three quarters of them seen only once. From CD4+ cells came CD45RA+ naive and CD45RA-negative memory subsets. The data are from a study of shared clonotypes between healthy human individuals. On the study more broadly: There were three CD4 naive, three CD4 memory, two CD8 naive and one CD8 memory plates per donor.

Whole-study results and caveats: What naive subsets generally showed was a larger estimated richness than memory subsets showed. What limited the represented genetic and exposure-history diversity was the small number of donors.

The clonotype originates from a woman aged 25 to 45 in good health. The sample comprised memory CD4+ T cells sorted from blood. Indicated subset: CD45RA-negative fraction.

Here the CDR3 DNA reads TGCAGCGTTGAAGTACAGTCCTACGAGCAGTACTTC. This gives the protein CSVEVQSYEQYF. The chain couples TRBV29-1 to TRBJ2-7; no definite D call. The CDR3 covers 12 residues. Germline CDR1 and CDR2: SQVTM and ANQGSEA. The V end lost 1 base, the J end lost 1 base, and 5 bases lay between the germline ends.